The rows below give T cell receptor beta chains drawn from one sample of a study of shared clonotypes between healthy human individuals. Profiled with immunoSEQ multiplex PCR; TCRdb holds only in-frame clones, not every one. Of fewer than 2.5 million clones listed, over 85% were seen once; the top ten hold 0.36%. The sample taken for sequencing was naive CD4+ T cells from PBMCs. Receptor source: a man between 18 and 35 years old in good health. Some clones in this sample may be carry-over from other donors' samples. Both conserved end residues are trimmed from each CDR3.

v_call | cdr3_aa
TRBV28 | ASRSSSWETQY
TRBV4-3 | ASSQESGWTGELF
TRBV7-9 | ASSSSGTPGYEQF
TRBV7-6 | ASSLGAAGVDTQY
TRBV6-5 | ASSYSPRAAEAF
TRBV6-1 | ASSEGDRDQETQY
TRBV13 | ASNPYRGQGGTGELF
TRBV18 | ASSPGLYEQY
TRBV18 | ASSPTRRGLGSNQPQH
TRBV28 | ASSRQGDNQPQH
TRBV28 | ASSRSGGNEKLF
TRBV9 | ASSETGAGETQY
TRBV18 | ASSPQSGTRRETQY
TRBV5-1 | ASSSGGESPSDTQY
TRBV28 | ASSSPGRIYEQY
TRBV6-5 | ASTRVVGRELF
TRBV15 | ATSRGQPGGETQY
TRBV29-1 | SVDGHRGPYNEQF
TRBV28 | ASSPGSGSSYNEQF
TRBV14 | ASSQDSFAWLYEQY
TRBV7-6 | ASTREGLAIQETQY
TRBV28 | ASSFRGISTDTQY
TRBV28 | ASSWVGEKLF
TRBV19 | ASSRQVSSYEQY
TRBV7-2 | ASSPLLEFTDTQY
TRBV9 | ASSVGENTGELF
TRBV18 | ASSWGGTAQETQY
TRBV6-1 | ASGQVLGGNQPQH
TRBV5-4 | ASRAGAFQETQY
TRBV19 | ASSPRGAGANVLT
TRBV7-2 | ASSMSRGTGELF
TRBV30 | AWSVGGGGYT
TRBV6-6 | ASVLGGRGTYEQF
TRBV2 | ASSAKGHEQY
TRBV27 | ASSLITGQYQPQH
TRBV7-8 | ASSLAPGTGVRPQH
TRBV4-3 | ASSQVATGAYGYT
TRBV5-1 | ASRVGTGAGTEAF
TRBV5-1 | ASSRGLAGGGETQY
TRBV30 | AFKLDRGYGYT
TRBV7-9 | ASSLSREQF
TRBV28 | ASSLPSEKLF
TRBV28 | ASTTGGQPEANYGYT
TRBV27 | ASSLGYRGLGTEAF
TRBV11-2 | ASSVGLANTDTQY
TRBV5-1 | ASSWGINTEAF
TRBV2 | ASRAGVDTGELF